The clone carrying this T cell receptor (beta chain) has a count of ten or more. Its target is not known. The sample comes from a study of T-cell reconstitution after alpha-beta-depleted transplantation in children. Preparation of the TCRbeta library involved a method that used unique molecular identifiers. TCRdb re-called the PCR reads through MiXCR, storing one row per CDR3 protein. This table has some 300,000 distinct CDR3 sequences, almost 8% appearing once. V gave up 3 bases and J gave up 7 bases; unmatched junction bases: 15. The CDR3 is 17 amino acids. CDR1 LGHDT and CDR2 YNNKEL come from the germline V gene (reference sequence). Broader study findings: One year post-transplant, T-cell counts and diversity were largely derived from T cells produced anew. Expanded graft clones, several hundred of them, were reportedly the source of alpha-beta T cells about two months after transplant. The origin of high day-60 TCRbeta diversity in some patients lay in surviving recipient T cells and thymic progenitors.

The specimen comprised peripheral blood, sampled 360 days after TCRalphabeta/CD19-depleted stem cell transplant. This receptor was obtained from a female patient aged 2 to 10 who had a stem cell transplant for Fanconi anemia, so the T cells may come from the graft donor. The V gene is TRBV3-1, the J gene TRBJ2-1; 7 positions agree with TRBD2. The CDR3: CASSHLGGGGPVNEQFF. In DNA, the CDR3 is TGTGCCAGCAGCCACTTGGGGGGGGGAGGGCCGGTGAATGAGCAGTTCTTC.